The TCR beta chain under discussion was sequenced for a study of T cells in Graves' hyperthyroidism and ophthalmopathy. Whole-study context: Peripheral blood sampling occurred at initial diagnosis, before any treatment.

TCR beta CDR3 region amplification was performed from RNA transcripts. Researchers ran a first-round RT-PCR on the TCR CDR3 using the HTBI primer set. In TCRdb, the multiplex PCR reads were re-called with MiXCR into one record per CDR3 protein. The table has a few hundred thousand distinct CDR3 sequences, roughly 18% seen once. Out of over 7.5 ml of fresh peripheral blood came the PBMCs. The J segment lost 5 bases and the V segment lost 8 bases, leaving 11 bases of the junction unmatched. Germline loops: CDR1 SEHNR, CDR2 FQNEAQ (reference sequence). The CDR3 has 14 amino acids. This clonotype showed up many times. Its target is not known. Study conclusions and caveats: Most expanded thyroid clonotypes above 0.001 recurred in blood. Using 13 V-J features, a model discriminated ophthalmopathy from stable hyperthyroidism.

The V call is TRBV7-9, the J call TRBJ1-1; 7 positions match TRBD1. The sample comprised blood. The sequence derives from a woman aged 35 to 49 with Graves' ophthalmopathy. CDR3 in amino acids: CASGQARGETEAFF. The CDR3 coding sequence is TGTGCCAGCGGACAAGCCAGGGGGGAGACTGAAGCTTTCTTT.